Reported below is one TCR beta chain. Its specificity is not known. The data belong to a study of T-cell reconstitution after alpha-beta-depleted transplantation in children. Germline V lookup: CDR1 DFQATT, CDR2 SNEGSKA (reference sequence). This CDR3 contains 13 residues. The V gene lost 5 bases and the J gene lost 7 bases, with 15 bases spanning the gap. Findings of the study overall: It was newly produced T cells that mostly accounted for T-cell counts and diversity one year after transplant. Surviving recipient T cells and thymic progenitors accounted for the high day-60 TCRbeta diversity observed in some patients. Several hundred expanded graft clones reportedly were the source of alpha-beta T cells about two months after transplant.

Unique molecular identifiers were used to barcode this TCRbeta library. From the PCR reads, TCRdb called clonotypes with MiXCR, one entry per CDR3 protein. The sample includes about 900,000 distinct CDR3 sequences, roughly 29% of them seen just once. The receptor comes from a boy younger than two who had a stem cell transplant for SCID, so the T cells may come from the graft donor. The sequencing here drew on PBMCs, mostly from graft donor cells, taken 360 days after TCRalphabeta/CD19-depleted stem cell transplant. The chain is built from TRBV20-1 and TRBJ1-5; a weak D match, TRBD1 (6 bases). CDR3: CSASYREGQPQHF. The CDR3, as DNA: TGCAGTGCTTCATACAGGGAAGGACAGCCCCAGCATTTT.